This is a list of T cell receptor beta chains from one sample in a study of blood T cell repertoires in COVID-19. The repertoire was sequenced with immunoSEQ multiplex PCR; TCRdb's copy has only in-frame clones and lacks some. The sample has about 87,000 clones; around nine tenths are singletons. Sequencing used peripheral blood. These TCRs come from a man aged 35 to 55 with acute or convalescent COVID-19. Each CDR3 is given with its conserved first and last residue. Fields, in order: J gene, D gene, CDR3 length, clone size, V gene, CDR3 DNA, CDR3 protein. A D gene is named only where the DNA matches it firmly. Rows give clone size only sometimes, using once, few, many, or a class for an expanded clone.

TRBJ2-1	-	17	-	TRBV12-5	TGTGCTAGTGGTTCCTCCCAGGGTTTGCGCTCCTACAATGAGCAGTTCTTC	CASGSSQGLRSYNEQFF
TRBJ1-1	-	14	-	TRBV3-1/TRBV3-2	TGTGCCAGCAGCCAAGGGACATCGAACACTGAAGCTTTCTTT	CASSQGTSNTEAFF
TRBJ1-2	-	13	-	TRBV27	TGTGCCAGCAGTCCAACAGGGTATTATGGCTACACCTTC	CASSPTGYYGYTF
TRBJ2-5	TRBD2	16	-	TRBV5-4	TGTGCCAGCAGCTTGGGGTTCGGCGGGAGTCGAGAGACCCAGTACTTC	CASSLGFGGSRETQYF
TRBJ2-5	-	16	-	TRBV5-1	TGCGCCAGCAGTTCATCTAAGGGGGAAAGGCAAGAGACCCAGTACTTC	CASSSSKGERQETQYF
TRBJ2-7	-	12	-	TRBV6-5	TGTGCCAGCACCACGACAGACTACGAGCAGTACTTC	CASTTTDYEQYF
TRBJ1-4	TRBD1	18	-	TRBV7-8	TGTGCCAGCAGCCCATACCGGGACAGGGGTGGGTTGGCGGAAAAACTGTTTTTT	CASSPYRDRGGLAEKLFF
TRBJ1-4	TRBD1	16	-	TRBV14	TGTGCCAGCAGCCATTACAGGGGGCCAACTAATGAAAAACTGTTTTTT	CASSHYRGPTNEKLFF
TRBJ2-2	TRBD1	16	-	TRBV23-1	TGCGCCAGCAGTCTTCTACAGGGGGCGAGGACCGGGGAGCTGTTTTTT	CASSLLQGARTGELFF
TRBJ2-7	-	14	-	TRBV5-1	TGCGCCAGCAGCTTGGCGTCGAGACACTACGAGCAGTACTTC	CASSLASRHYEQYF
TRBJ2-7	-	15	-	TRBV6-6	TGTGCCAGCAGTTATTTTGGGCAGGGCAAGGACGAGCAGTACTTC	CASSYFGQGKDEQYF
TRBJ1-1	TRBD1	15	-	TRBV9	TGTGCCAGCAGCGACAGGGGGAACATGAACACTGAAGCTTTCTTT	CASSDRGNMNTEAFF
TRBJ1-6	-	15	-	TRBV18	TGTGCCAGCTCACTCCGACAAGTGTATAATTCACCCCTCCACTTT	CASSLRQVYNSPLHF
TRBJ1-1	-	15	-	TRBV5-4	TGTGCCAGCAGCTCAAGACGTGGACAGACCACTGAAGCTTTCTTT	CASSSRRGQTTEAFF
TRBJ1-1	-	15	-	TRBV19	TGTGCCAGTAGTATAGTTCGAGGTATGAACACTGAAGCTTTCTTT	CASSIVRGMNTEAFF
TRBJ1-2	TRBD1	15	-	TRBV2	TGTGCCAGCAGTGCCGGACAGGATGCTTACTATGGCTACACCTTC	CASSAGQDAYYGYTF
TRBJ2-2	-	16	-	TRBV5-6	TGTGCCAGCAGCTTGGTGGGCGGGTTTCACACCGGGGAGCTGTTTTTT	CASSLVGGFHTGELFF
TRBJ1-1	TRBD1	12	once	TRBV29-1	TGCAGCACATCACAGGGGCGCACTGAAGCTTTCTTT	CSTSQGRTEAFF
TRBJ2-1	TRBD2	17	once	TRBV20-1	TGCAGTGCTAGTGATGCTAGCGGGGGGGCCAGTGTCAATGAGCAGTTCTTC	CSASDASGGASVNEQFF
TRBJ2-7	TRBD2	15	-	TRBV18	TGTGCCAGCTCACCACCTAGCGGGAGTGTCTACGAGCAGTACTTC	CASSPPSGSVYEQYF
TRBJ2-3	-	15	-	TRBV19	TGTGCCAGTAGTGCCGTAGTTAGCGGCACAGATACGCAGTATTTT	CASSAVVSGTDTQYF
TRBJ2-7	TRBD1	14	-	TRBV19	TGTGCCAGTAGTGGGGGACAGGGATGGGACGAGCAGTACTTC	CASSGGQGWDEQYF
TRBJ2-5	TRBD2	13	-	TRBV29-1	TGCAGCGTTGTAGCGGGCTACCAGGGGACCCAGTACTTC	CSVVAGYQGTQYF
TRBJ1-2	-	13	-	TRBV7-2	TGTGCCAGCTCTCAGGGATCCAACTATGGCTACACCTTC	CASSQGSNYGYTF
TRBJ2-1	-	16	-	TRBV13	TGTGCCAGCAGCTTGAGTATAGGGGCCCGCTACAATGAGCAGTTCTTC	CASSLSIGARYNEQFF